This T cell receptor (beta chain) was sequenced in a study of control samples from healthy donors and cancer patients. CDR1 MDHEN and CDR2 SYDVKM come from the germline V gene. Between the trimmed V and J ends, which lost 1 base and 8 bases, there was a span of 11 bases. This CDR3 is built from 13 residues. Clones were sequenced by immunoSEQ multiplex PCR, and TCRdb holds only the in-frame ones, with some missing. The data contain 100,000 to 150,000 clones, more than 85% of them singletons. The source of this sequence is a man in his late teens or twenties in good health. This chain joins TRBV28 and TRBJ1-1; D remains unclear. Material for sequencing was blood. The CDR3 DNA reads TGTGCCAGCAGTTTATTGACACCGTTAGAAGCTTTCTTT. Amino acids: CASSLLTPLEAFF.